This T cell receptor (beta chain) was identified in a study of CD8 T cells in ankylosing spondylitis. A single record per CDR3 protein comes from TCRdb applying MiXCR to the 5' RACE reads. The sample comprises some 140,000 distinct CDR3 sequences, roughly 8.4% of which are singletons, and 6% to 9.5% rests with the top ten. This clonotype was seen ten or more times. The CDR3 is 15 residues long. Germline assignment: CDR1 SGHRS and CDR2 YFSETQ. The V end was cut by 1 base, the J end by 2 bases, with 11 bases between. This sequence was found in a male donor with ankylosing spondylitis. This chain connects TRBV5-1 to TRBJ2-3; D might be TRBD1 (6 bases). Sequencing input: synovial fluid, either unsorted or a sorted T cell fraction (not recorded which). The CDR3 spells CASSLLGQITDTQYF. CDR3 bases: TGCGCCAGCAGCTTGTTGGGACAAATCACAGATACGCAGTATTTT.